This T cell receptor beta chain was recovered during a study of T cell clones after liver transplantation. The CDR3 is made up of 14 amino acids. Looked up from germline, CDR1 is SGDLS and CDR2 is YYNGEE. V lost 4 bases and J lost 2, with 10 bases in between. This clone was observed a handful of times. Repertoires were generated with immunoSEQ multiplex PCR, while TCRdb's copy carries only in-frame clones and drops some. This table holds around 15,000 clones, roughly 91% found once. This chain uses TRBV9 with TRBJ1-5; D is unclear. This clonotype was obtained from a human donor who received a liver transplant. The material sequenced was CD8+ T cells from blood, taken before liver transplant. In nucleotides, the CDR3 is TGTGCCAGCAGCACGGGTGGTGGCAATCAGCCCCAGCATTTT. Encoded protein: CASSTGGGNQPQHF.